This T cell receptor (beta chain) was captured by sequencing in a study of blood T cell repertoires in COVID-19. After removal of 5 bases from V and 10 bases from J, the junction contained 11 bases not matched to a gene. Germline V gene sequence: CDR1 SGHVS, CDR2 FQNEAQ. This CDR3 is built from 15 residues. TCRdb's copy holds only in-frame clones and misses some; the assay was immunoSEQ multiplex PCR. Of under 200,000 clones in the sample, 84% were seen once. The chain combines TRBV7-8 with TRBJ1-6; 7 bases line up with TRBD1. This receptor was obtained from a woman in her seventies with COVID-19, enrolled during active disease. Sequenced: peripheral blood. The CDR3 here is CASSLETGSWSPLHF. Here the CDR3 DNA reads TGTGCCAGCAGCCTAGAGACAGGGTCTTGGTCACCCCTCCACTTT.